The rows below give T cell receptor beta chains drawn from one sample of a study of regulatory T cells in long-lasting Graves disease. MiXCR, applied by TCRdb to the multiplex PCR reads, yields one record per CDR3 protein. The repertoire consists of 350,000 to 450,000 distinct CDR3 sequences, with approximately 16% occurring once and the leading ten covering roughly 7.7%. These data are also associated with another study on T cells in Graves' hyperthyroidism and ophthalmopathy.

The specimen comprised peripheral blood mononuclear cells (PBMCs), sampled at new diagnosis, from a patient treated with antithyroid drugs. All receptors derive from a woman aged 40-49 years with Graves disease. CDR3s include the opening cysteine and the closing phenylalanine or tryptophan. D genes are given only for firm matches. Only some rows state a clone size, as once, few, many or a class for expanded clones.

abundance,d_gene,j_gene,len,v_gene,CDR3aa,CDR3nt
.,TRBD1,TRBJ1-6,15,TRBV7-8,CASSIRQGLGSPLHF,TGTGCCAGCAGCATACGACAGGGCTTGGGTTCACCCCTCCACTTT
.,TRBD1,TRBJ2-2,17,TRBV6-2/TRBV6-3,CASISRRWTGNTGELFF,TGTGCCAGCATTTCGAGGAGATGGACAGGGAACACCGGGGAGCTGTTTTTT
.,TRBD1,TRBJ1-5,16,TRBV4-2,CASSQNFQGGNQPQHF,TGTGCCAGCAGCCAAAACTTCCAGGGGGGCAATCAGCCCCAGCATTTT
many,.,TRBJ1-1,14,TRBV11-3,CASSFGGLNTEAFF,TGTGCCAGCAGCTTTGGAGGGCTGAACACTGAAGCTTTCTTT
many,.,TRBJ1-1,13,TRBV7-2,CASRLKPNTEAFF,TGTGCCAGCAGACTAAAGCCGAACACTGAAGCTTTCTTT
few,.,TRBJ2-6,19,TRBV6-9,CASSYGAGAGRSGANVLTF,TGTGCCAGCAGTTACGGGGCAGGGGCCGGAAGGTCTGGGGCCAACGTCCTGACTTTC
few,.,TRBJ1-1,13,TRBV15,CATSLTVNTEAFF,TGTGCCACCAGTCTGACAGTCAACACTGAAGCTTTCTTT
.,.,TRBJ2-5,16,TRBV6-2/TRBV6-3,CASSYSGRFGQETQYF,TGTGCCAGCAGTTACTCGGGGCGCTTCGGGCAAGAGACCCAGTACTTC
few,TRBD1,TRBJ2-6,20,TRBV6-2/TRBV6-3,CASSYTYPGQGATGANVLTF,TGTGCCAGCAGTTACACTTATCCGGGACAGGGGGCAACTGGGGCCAACGTCCTGACTTTC
many,.,TRBJ1-1,12,TRBV18,CASSQDRSEAFF,TGTGCCAGCTCCCAGGACAGATCTGAAGCTTTCTTT
many,TRBD1,TRBJ2-6,19,TRBV11-2,CASSSTRVAGGPGANVLTF,TGTGCCAGCAGCTCAACGAGGGTAGCAGGGGGCCCTGGGGCCAACGTCCTGACTTTC
once,TRBD2,TRBJ2-1,14,TRBV28,CASSSGLAYNEQFF,TGTGCCAGCAGTTCGGGACTAGCGTACAATGAGCAGTTCTTC
many,TRBD2,TRBJ2-3,12,TRBV7-9,CASSQTSKTQYF,TGTGCCAGCAGCCAGACTAGCAAGACGCAGTATTTT
.,TRBD2,TRBJ2-3,16,TRBV7-6,CASSLAREGSTDTQYF,TGTGCCAGCAGCTTAGCGCGGGAGGGTAGCACAGATACGCAGTATTTT
many,.,TRBJ1-3,15,TRBV11-2,CASSLVGGGADTIYF,TGTGCCAGCAGCTTAGTTGGCGGGGGCGCAGACACCATATATTTT
many,.,TRBJ2-3,13,TRBV14,CASSHSLVDTQYF,TGTGCCAGCAGCCACTCCCTAGTAGATACGCAGTATTTT
many,TRBD2,TRBJ2-7,14,TRBV27,CASSFRGRFGEQYF,TGTGCCAGCAGTTTTCGCGGGAGATTCGGCGAGCAGTACTTC
.,.,TRBJ2-5,16,TRBV7-6,CASSHGTFRPVETQYF,TGTGCCAGCAGCCACGGGACCTTCCGCCCGGTAGAGACCCAGTACTTC
many,.,TRBJ2-2,13,TRBV28,CASSSPLSRELFF,TGTGCCAGCAGTTCCCCTCTAAGCCGGGAGCTGTTTTTT
.,.,TRBJ1-5,15,TRBV11-2,CASSLDSGQGQPQHF,TGTGCCAGCAGCTTAGATTCCGGGCAAGGGCAGCCCCAGCATTTT
.,.,TRBJ1-1,14,TRBV20-1,CSARNWGTNTEAFF,TGCAGTGCTAGGAACTGGGGCACCAACACTGAAGCTTTCTTT
many,TRBD2,TRBJ2-1,18,TRBV12-3/TRBV12-4,CASKQGGLAHRGNNEQFF,TGTGCCAGCAAGCAGGGGGGACTAGCCCATCGGGGGAACAATGAGCAGTTCTTC
few,.,TRBJ2-5,19,TRBV7-3,CASSLTSRGPLIQHGTQYF,TGTGCCAGCAGCTTAACTTCTCGAGGTCCCCTTATCCAGCATGGGACCCAGTACTTC
few,.,TRBJ1-5,15,TRBV19,CASSTRVGLNQPQHF,TGTGCCAGTAGTACACGGGTGGGGCTCAATCAGCCCCAGCATTTT
many,.,TRBJ1-2,15,TRBV3-1,CASSQHRSSNYGYTF,TGTGCCAGCAGCCAACACAGGAGCTCTAACTATGGCTACACCTTC
once,TRBD1,TRBJ2-4,16,TRBV12-3/TRBV12-4,CASSLGQGAAKNIQYF,TGTGCCAGCAGTCTGGGACAGGGGGCGGCCAAAAACATTCAGTACTTC
many,TRBD1,TRBJ1-5,15,TRBV28,CASSSFTGGLQPQHF,TGTGCCAGCAGTTCGTTTACAGGGGGCTTGCAGCCCCAGCATTTT
many,.,TRBJ1-5,13,TRBV6-5,CASSYSPNQPQHF,TGTGCCAGCAGTTACTCCCCGAATCAGCCCCAGCATTTT
many,.,TRBJ1-1,11,TRBV29-1,CSAQGTTEAFF,TGCAGCGCCCAGGGTACCACTGAAGCTTTCTTT
.,TRBD2,TRBJ2-2,16,TRBV7-6,CASSPVAGDVTGELFF,TGTGCCAGCAGCCCCGTAGCGGGAGATGTAACCGGGGAGCTGTTTTTT